This is a list of T cell receptor beta chains from one sample in a study of beta chain features in type 1 diabetes. The data were produced by immunoSEQ multiplex PCR, yet TCRdb's version contains in-frame clones alone and is incomplete. In the table there are 970,000 or so clones, about 17% of which are singletons. The sequenced sample consisted of naive CD4+ T cells from blood. The receptors come from a woman aged 18-29 years in good health. The CDR3 runs from the conserved cysteine through the conserved F or W. The D gene is left open where the match is weak. Clone size is shown for a subset of rows, as once, few, many or a class of expanded clone.

J	V	size	D	DNA	CDR3
TRBJ2-1	TRBV28	once	TRBD2	TGTGCCAGCACGATAGCGGGCCGGAGCTCCTACAATGAGCAGTTCTTC	CASTIAGRSSYNEQFF
TRBJ1-3	TRBV6-5	-	-	TGTGCCAGCAGTTCCTACTCGGGAAACAGAAACACCATATATTTT	CASSSYSGNRNTIYF
TRBJ1-2	TRBV28	-	TRBD1	TGTGCCAGCAGGGACAGGGGGATAGTTGGCTACACCTTC	CASRDRGIVGYTF
TRBJ2-7	TRBV4-2	-	TRBD1	TGTGCCAGCAGCGCCTGGACAGGGCTGAGATACGAGCAGTACTTC	CASSAWTGLRYEQYF
TRBJ2-2	TRBV28	few	-	TGTGCCAGCAGTTTTCTCGCGCTATCCACCGGGGAGCTGTTTTTT	CASSFLALSTGELFF
TRBJ2-2	TRBV5-1	-	-	TGCGCCAGCAGCTTGGCCCCCCCGAACACCGGGGAGCTGTTTTTT	CASSLAPPNTGELFF
TRBJ1-5	TRBV19	few	-	TGTGCCAGTAGTATAGTGGGCAGGGGCGATCAGCCCCAGCATTTT	CASSIVGRGDQPQHF
TRBJ1-4	TRBV6-6	few	-	TGTGCCAGCCGCCTAGTGAGCTTGGGAGAAAAACTGTTTTTT	CASRLVSLGEKLFF
TRBJ2-5	TRBV7-2	-	-	TGTGCCAGCAGCACCCTAGGTGGGACGCTGCAAGAGACCCAGTACTTC	CASSTLGGTLQETQYF
TRBJ2-7	TRBV7-8	-	TRBD2	TGTGCCAGCAGCTTAGGTTCCGCGGGAGGAACCTACGAGCAGTACTTC	CASSLGSAGGTYEQYF
TRBJ2-7	TRBV5-1	-	-	TGCGCCAGCAGCTCAGACGAGCAGTACTTC	CASSSDEQYF
TRBJ2-2	TRBV6-6	few	-	TGTGCCAGCCGGGACGTCCGAGTCGGGGAGCTGTTTTTT	CASRDVRVGELFF
TRBJ2-5	TRBV7-3	-	-	TGTGCCAGCAGTCCCTCATGGCAAGAGACCCAGTACTTC	CASSPSWQETQYF
TRBJ1-1	TRBV2	-	TRBD1	TGTGCCAGCACCCTCGACAGGGGGCGGGACACTGAAGCTTTCTTT	CASTLDRGRDTEAFF
TRBJ2-7	TRBV7-9	few	TRBD2	TGTGCCAGCAGCTTATCAGCGGGAGGCCCCTACGAGCAGTACTTC	CASSLSAGGPYEQYF
TRBJ1-1	TRBV10-3	-	-	TGTGCCATCACCCCGGGACTCAACACTGAAGCTTTCTTT	CAITPGLNTEAFF
TRBJ2-5	TRBV28	few	TRBD2	TGTGCCAGCAGTTTCCTACTAGCGGGGCAAGAGACCCAGTACTTC	CASSFLLAGQETQYF
TRBJ2-1	TRBV4-3	-	TRBD2	TGCGCCAGCAGCCAAGGCTCCCGACGAGGGGGACTAGCGGGAGAGCAGTTCTTC	CASSQGSRRGGLAGEQFF
TRBJ2-2	TRBV5-1	few	TRBD2	TGCGCCAGCAGCTTGCCTAGCGGCAACACCGGGGAGCTGTTTTTT	CASSLPSGNTGELFF
TRBJ2-3	TRBV28	few	-	TGTGCCAGCAGTCCCCAACTGGGAGGGGGAGATACGCAGTATTTT	CASSPQLGGGDTQYF
TRBJ1-5	TRBV28	-	TRBD1	TGTGCCAGCAGTAACCAGGGGGGGGCTCAGCCCCAGCATTTT	CASSNQGGAQPQHF
TRBJ2-5	TRBV4-2	few	TRBD2	TGTGCCAGCAGCCAAGTCCCACTAGCGGGCCAAGAGACCCAGTACTTC	CASSQVPLAGQETQYF
TRBJ2-1	TRBV5-1	few	TRBD2	TGCGCCAGCAGCCTAAGAGCGGGAGCCCACAATGAGCAGTTCTTC	CASSLRAGAHNEQFF
TRBJ1-1	TRBV7-2	few	-	TGTGCCAGCAGCTTGCAAGAGAACACTGAAGCTTTCTTT	CASSLQENTEAFF
TRBJ1-2	TRBV6-1	-	-	TGTGCCAGCAGTGCTACCCCGGGACAACGTAACTATGGCTACACCTTC	CASSATPGQRNYGYTF
TRBJ2-5	TRBV7-2	-	-	TGTGCCAGCAGCTTACAGGGAGAAGAGACCCAGTACTTC	CASSLQGEETQYF
TRBJ2-7	TRBV4-1	few	TRBD2	TGCGCCAGCAGCAACTATCCTAGCGGGAAAACTTCTTTCTACGAGCAGTACTTC	CASSNYPSGKTSFYEQYF
TRBJ1-1	TRBV29-1	-	-	TGCAGCGCTTCGCGGGGAATGAACACTGAAGCTTTCTTT	CSASRGMNTEAFF
TRBJ2-5	TRBV29-1	-	TRBD2	TGCAGCGTTGTCGGGACTAGCGGGAGGTACCAAGAGACCCAGTACTTC	CSVVGTSGRYQETQYF
TRBJ2-5	TRBV6-5	-	-	TGTGCCAGCAGTTACTCAACCACGAAGGAGACCCAGTACTTC	CASSYSTTKETQYF
TRBJ2-5	TRBV12-5	few	TRBD2	TGTGCTAGTGGTTTCGGGCTCCTAGCGGGAGTTCTGGAGACCCAGTACTTC	CASGFGLLAGVLETQYF
TRBJ2-1	TRBV25-1	few	-	TGTGCCAGCACTTCAAGGCGCGGAACGGGCAATGAGCAGTTCTTC	CASTSRRGTGNEQFF
TRBJ2-5	TRBV7-2	few	-	TGTGCCAGCAGCACAGGGTTCGCGGAGACCCAGTACTTC	CASSTGFAETQYF
TRBJ2-1	TRBV5-1	few	TRBD2	TGCGCCAGCAGCTTTTTAGCGGGAGTACCTATGGAGCAGTTCTTC	CASSFLAGVPMEQFF
TRBJ2-2	TRBV6-5	-	-	TGTGCCAGCAGGGACAGCTACAATTCCGGGGAGCTGTTTTTT	CASRDSYNSGELFF
TRBJ2-2	TRBV27	-	TRBD1	TGTGCCAGCAGCCTCAGTGACAGGGGATATACCGGGGAGCTGTTTTTT	CASSLSDRGYTGELFF
TRBJ2-1	TRBV19	-	TRBD2	TGTGCCAGTAGTATACCTAGCGGGACCAACAATGAGCAGTTCTTC	CASSIPSGTNNEQFF
TRBJ2-1	TRBV7-2	-	TRBD1	TGTGCCAGCAGCCGGGGACAGGGGGCGCCGAAGGAGCAGTTCTTC	CASSRGQGAPKEQFF
TRBJ2-1	TRBV11-3	few	-	TGTGCCAGCAGCCGGTCCGGGACAGAGCAGTTCTTC	CASSRSGTEQFF